This T cell receptor beta chain was identified in a study of blood T cell repertoires in COVID-19. Study-level information: From the United States, Italy and Spain came samples of acute and convalescent COVID-19. Sources were T cells, B-cell-depleted T cells, or PBMCs; the material itself was cDNA or gDNA.

The ends lost 5 bases at V and 7 bases at J; junction bases unmatched: 8. The CDR3 loop spans 15 amino acids. Germline-derived CDR1 and CDR2 are LNHDA and SQIVND (reference sequence). Profiling relied on immunoSEQ multiplex PCR, and the TCRdb table lists in-frame clones only, not all of them. The sample holds 100,000 to 150,000 clones; approximately 90% are singletons and the top ten take approximately 1.1%. This clone was seen a single time. The sample comprised peripheral blood. The receptor was derived from an elderly woman with acute or convalescent COVID-19. The rearrangement uses TRBV19 and TRBJ1-6; 7 bases map to TRBD1. The CDR3 nucleotides are TGTGCCAGTAGTCGGGCGACAGGGAACAATTCACCCCTCCACTTT. Translated, it gives CASSRATGNNSPLHF.